These 2 T cell receptor beta chains were all obtained from the same sample, sequenced in a study of T cells in tuberculosis (dated by TCRdb to between 2017 and 2018). The sample's time point label, in plain terms: new active TB diagnosis, blood taken before or within 7 days of starting treatment. The library was prepared using the immunoSEQ multiplex PCR assay. What TCRdb holds here is the immuneACCESS table cut down to in-frame rearrangements. Part of the clones is not present; checked against another copy, under half of the missing clones reflect an unresolved V gene, and the others are unexplained. Within this sample are about 30,000 clones, with more than 85% of them counted one time only. The ten largest clones take up approximately 2.3% of the sample. Sequencing was performed on PBMCs, taken at tuberculosis diagnosis. The receptors stem from an adult with tuberculosis.

This chain connects TRBV25-1 to TRBJ2-5; TRBD1 aligns across 9 bases. V shed 8 bases, J shed 1 base, and the junction held 8 bases outside the gene matches. CDR1 and CDR2 from the germline V gene are MGHDK and SYGVNS. The CDR3 extends over 15 amino acids. The CDR3 DNA follows: TGTGCCAGCCAATCCGGGACAGGGTCCCAAGAGACCCAGTACTTC. It yields the protein CASQSGTGSQETQYF.

This clone occurred once. The chain links TRBV30 to TRBJ2-7; 7 bases align to TRBD1. The CDR3 extends over 14 amino acids. Germline CDR1 is GTSNPN and CDR2 is SVGIG (reference sequence). The ends lost 2 bases at V and 0 bases at J; junction bases unmatched: 4. In DNA, the CDR3 is TGTGCCTGGAGTCCCGGGACAGTCTCCTACGAGCAGTACTTC. It is translated as CAWSPGTVSYEQYF.